A single sample is the source of the 13 T cell receptor beta chains below, sequenced in a study of cytomegalovirus exposure and HLA in healthy donors. The PCR was carried out with 60 Vbeta primers and 13 Jbeta primers. The assay was immunoSEQ multiplex PCR, and TCRdb's table has in-frame clones only and misses some. This sample has fewer than 100,000 clones, with around 80% found just once. The sample comprised PBMCs. The receptors shown here come from a male donor in good health and CMV-seropositive.

This clone has a single count. This chain uses TRBV19 with TRBJ2-7, with 10 bases that match TRBD2. The CDR3 is made up of 15 amino acids. With 5 bases clipped from V and 3 bases from J, the junction kept 7 bases outside the gene matches. The germline gives CDR1 LNHDA, CDR2 SQIVND (reference sequence). In nucleotides, the CDR3 is TGTGCCAGTAGTTCTAGCGGGAGTTCGGGCTACGAGCAGTACTTC. This gives the protein CASSSSGSSGYEQYF.

The rearrangement joins TRBV4-2 to TRBJ2-1; 13 nucleotides agree with TRBD2. Germline trimming cut 5 bases from V and 9 bases from J; bases unmatched to any gene: 7. There are 15 residues in the CDR3. Germline CDR1 and CDR2: LGHNA and YNFKEQ. CDR3 loop: CASSTPGTSGTEQFF. The CDR3 bases are TGTGCCAGCAGCACACCCGGGACTAGCGGGACTGAGCAGTTCTTC.

V usage is TRBV5-1 and J usage is TRBJ2-5; tentatively, D is TRBD2 (6 bases). Trimming left V 4 bases short and J 5 bases short, with 15 bases between. This CDR3 spans 14 amino acids. Per the germline V gene, CDR1 is SGHRS and CDR2 is YFSETQ. The CDR3 DNA is TGCGCCAGCAGCGGGGGTGGGGGGTTCGAGACCCAGTACTTC. Translated: CASSGGGGFETQYF.

Only a few counts were recorded for this clone. A read error may account for a junction end that differs from germline. This chain connects TRBV7-9 to TRBJ2-7; the D is unclear. CDR3 length equals 12 residues. Looked up from germline, CDR1 is SEHNR and CDR2 is FQNEAQ (reference sequence). DNA of the CDR3: TGTTCCAGCAGCTCTGGAGACTACGAGCAGTACTTC. This gives the protein CSSSSGDYEQYF.

This sequence joins TRBV7-9 and TRBJ2-7; 11 nucleotides agree with TRBD2. Trimming removed 3 bases from V and 0 bases from J; junction bases left unmatched: 13. Germline CDR1 and CDR2: SEHNR and FQNEAQ (reference sequence). This CDR3 comprises 19 residues. The DNA of the CDR3 is TGTGCCAGCAGCTTTGGTCCGCTAGCGGGAGGTGCGAGCTCCTACGAGCAGTACTTC. Amino acids: CASSFGPLAGGASSYEQYF.

CDR3 nucleotides: TGTGCCAGCAGCTGGGGACTAGCGGGAGGCACAGATACGCAGTATTTT. Translated, it gives CASSWGLAGGTDTQYF. The chain links TRBV5-4 to TRBJ2-3; 14 positions agree with TRBD2. The CDR3 consists of 16 residues. The V and J ends lost 3 bases and 1 base, in that order; junction bases with no gene match: 1. Germline CDR1 SGHNT, CDR2 YYREEE (reference sequence).

The V call is TRBV2, the J call TRBJ1-1; 7 nucleotides match TRBD1. The CDR3 spans 13 residues. V lost 7 bases and J lost 7; bases outside the gene matches: 9. Germline assignment: CDR1 SNHLY and CDR2 FYNNEI. In DNA form, the CDR3 reads TGTGCCAGCAAACAGGACAGGACGGGTGAAGCTTTCTTT. Translating it yields CASKQDRTGEAFF.

The chain carries TRBV2 and TRBJ2-6, with 8 positions matching TRBD1. Trimming removed 6 bases from V and 1 base from J; junction bases left unmatched: 8. The CDR3 length is 17 residues. The germline V gene encodes CDR1 SNHLY and CDR2 FYNNEI. The CDR3 region has the DNA TGTGCCAGCAGGGGGGACAGGTTACGGTCTGGGGCCAACGTCCTGACTTTC. It specifies CASRGDRLRSGANVLTF.

This chain uses TRBV10-3 with TRBJ1-1; no reliable D call. The CDR3 spans 11 residues. Germline V lookup: CDR1 ENHRY, CDR2 SYGVKD. Trimming left V 8 bases short and J 4 bases short, with 8 bases between. The DNA of the CDR3 is TGTGCCATCCGAGGGATCACTGAAGCTTTCTTT. Its translation is CAIRGITEAFF.

The chain links TRBV14 to TRBJ2-4; D perhaps matches TRBD2 (6 bases). Looked up from germline, CDR1 is SGHDN and CDR2 is FVKESK. Trimming stripped 1 base from V and 4 bases from J, with 14 bases between. CDR3 length: 16 residues. The CDR3 loop reads CASSQVSWRGKNIQYF. The CDR3 DNA follows: TGTGCCAGCAGCCAAGTAAGCTGGCGGGGAAAAAACATTCAGTACTTC.

In DNA, the CDR3 is TGTGCCAGCTCACCCCGGGGTGGTGGCGGGCTGAACACTGAAGCTTTCTTT. This gives the protein CASSPRGGGGLNTEAFF. This rearrangement joins TRBV18 to TRBJ1-1, with D unclear. Looked up from germline, CDR1 is KGHSH and CDR2 is LQKENI. The CDR3 is made up of 17 amino acids. V lost 3 bases, J lost 0 bases, and 17 bases lay in between.

DNA for the CDR3: TGTGCCAGCAGTGACCGGGCGGGGAGGATTTCCTCTTTCTTC. Translated: CASSDRAGRISSFF. This rearrangement joins TRBV6-1 to TRBJ2-1, with TRBD2 as a possible D gene (6 bases). Germline V gene lookup returns CDR1 MNHNS and CDR2 SASEGT. This CDR3 has 14 amino acids. V lost 3 bases and J 16 bases, leaving 22 bases between the germline ends.

The chain links TRBV10-3 to TRBJ2-3; D gene uncertain. The CDR3 has 15 residues. Trimming removed 0 bases from V and 0 bases from J, with 7 bases in between. Germline assignment: CDR1 ENHRY and CDR2 SYGVKD. The CDR3 DNA is TGTGCCATCAGTGAGTCGAGCTTCAGCACAGATACGCAGTATTTT. This gives the protein CAISESSFSTDTQYF.